A single sample gave rise to the 27 T cell receptor beta chains below, sequenced in a study of T cells in Graves' hyperthyroidism and ophthalmopathy. Amplification of TCR beta CDR3 regions was performed using RNA transcripts as template. The HTBI primer set was used in a first-round RT-PCR of the TCR CDR3. TCRdb independently ran MiXCR on the multiplex PCR reads; one entry per CDR3 protein. The table includes hundreds of thousands of distinct CDR3 sequences, 16% detected once. Sequencing was done on a sample of blood. Receptors were obtained from a woman under 30 with Graves' hyperthyroidism.

The table lists this clonotype with a few counts. The chain uses TRBV24-1 and TRBJ2-1; D gene ambiguous. Germline loops: CDR1 KGHDR, CDR2 SFDVKD. CDR3 length: 14 residues. Trimming shortened V by 5 bases and J by 9 bases, and 16 bases separated the two germline ends. The CDR3 reads CATSVTEGYFEQFF. DNA for the CDR3: TGTGCCACCAGTGTAACGGAAGGATACTTTGAGCAGTTCTTC.

This clonotype was found many times. This chain links TRBV27 with TRBJ2-1, with 12 bases matching TRBD2. The V segment lost 5 bases and the J segment 7 bases; nucleotides outside the gene matches: 9. Germline assignment: CDR1 MNHEY and CDR2 SMNVEV (reference sequence). This CDR3 spans 16 amino acids. CDR3 residues: CASSPRLAGVRNEQFF. CDR3 in DNA: TGTGCCAGCAGTCCCCGACTAGCGGGAGTTCGGAATGAGCAGTTCTTC.

This clonotype was observed many times. The rearrangement links TRBV9 to TRBJ2-5; 7 bases are shared with TRBD1. CDR1 is SGDLS, CDR2 YYNGEE, per germline. Germline trimming cut 2 bases from V and 0 bases from J; bases unmatched to any gene: 1. This CDR3 spans 14 amino acids. CDR3: CASSVGTDQETQYF. CDR3 DNA: TGTGCCAGCAGCGTCGGGACAGACCAAGAGACCCAGTACTTC.

This clonotype came up a few times. This chain links TRBV20-1 with TRBJ2-1, with TRBD1 matching over 9 bases. The CDR3 runs to 13 residues. From germline, CDR1 is DFQATT and CDR2 SNEGSKA (reference sequence). Losses at the gene ends were 7 bases for V and 5 bases for J; bases not matched to a gene: 6. CDR3 sequence reads: CSVGQGSHNEQFF. DNA of the CDR3: TGCAGTGTCGGACAGGGGAGTCACAATGAGCAGTTCTTC.

This clonotype was recorded only once. A much larger clone lies one base from this, so it may be a read error. The V call is TRBV19, the J call TRBJ2-5; perhaps TRBD1 as D (6 bases). V lost 6 bases to trimming and J lost 10 bases, with 18 bases between them. The germline gives CDR1 LNHDA, CDR2 SQIVND (reference sequence). This CDR3 has 13 residues. The CDR3 DNA sequence: TGTGCCAGTAGCCCCCTCCAGGGGTCGGTCCAGTACTTC. This gives the protein CASSPLQGSVQYF.

This clonotype has a handful of counts. The chain recombines TRBV6-1 with TRBJ2-7; 8 bases match TRBD2. V trimming: 6 bases; J trimming: 2 bases; junction bases outside the gene matches: 15. Looked up from germline, CDR1 is MNHNS and CDR2 is SASEGT. The CDR3 has 17 residues. CDR3 amino acids: CASRTVGGGPKAYEQYF. The CDR3 DNA is TGTGCCAGCAGGACTGTTGGCGGGGGGCCAAAAGCCTACGAGCAGTACTTC.

This clonotype was picked up a small number of times. This chain links TRBV20-1 with TRBJ1-4; unclear D gene. CDR1 and CDR2 from the germline V gene are DFQATT and SNEGSKA (reference sequence). V dropped 3 bases and J dropped 4 bases, with 9 bases sitting between them. The CDR3 runs 13 residues. CDR3 sequence (DNA): TGCAGTGCTAGGTTTGGACTTAATGAAAAACTGTTTTTT. Encoded protein: CSARFGLNEKLFF.

V and J are TRBV28 and TRBJ1-2, with D unresolved. Trimming pared 10 bases from V and 6 bases from J, leaving 9 bases between. The CDR3 spans 10 residues. Germline CDR1 MDHEN, CDR2 SYDVKM. CDR3 amino acids: CATKPDGYTF. In nucleotides, the CDR3 is TGTGCCACAAAGCCCGATGGCTACACCTTC.

This clonotype was seen only a few times. V is TRBV7-2 and J is TRBJ2-5, with D perhaps matching TRBD2 (6 bases). Trimming cost V 1 base and J 5 bases, with 17 bases left between them. Germline assignment: CDR1 SGHTA and CDR2 FQGNSA. The CDR3 sequence is 16 residues long. The CDR3 DNA follows: TGTGCCAGCAGCTTAGGGGGGAGGCGGGGTGGGGAGACCCAGTACTTC. Translation: CASSLGGRRGGETQYF.

This clonotype occurred many times. The chain employs TRBV7-2 and TRBJ2-2; 11 bases align to TRBD2. J lost 4 bases, V lost 5 bases, and 15 bases had no gene match. The CDR3 loop spans 19 amino acids. Germline CDR1 reads SGHTA; CDR2 reads FQGNSA. The CDR3 here is CASSQFGPLAGGRTGELFF. The CDR3 DNA reads as TGTGCCAGCAGCCAATTTGGCCCCTTAGCGGGGGGGCGCACCGGGGAGCTGTTTTTT.

The chain employs TRBV20-1 and TRBJ2-1; TRBD1 or TRBD2 may be the D gene (5 bases each). This CDR3 has 15 amino acids. The germline V gene has CDR1 DFQATT and CDR2 SNEGSKA (reference sequence). V lost 3 bases and J lost 5, with 17 bases in between. CDR3: CSARRGRLLNNEQFF. The CDR3 DNA is TGCAGTGCTAGGAGGGGACGACTCCTAAACAATGAGCAGTTCTTC.

The chain links TRBV27 to TRBJ2-1; possible D gene TRBD2, 7 bases. Germline-derived CDR1 and CDR2 are MNHEY and SMNVEV (reference sequence). With 1 base removed from V and 7 bases from J, the gap between germline ends came to 14 bases. The CDR3 is made up of 15 amino acids. The CDR3 is CASSLWGGRGNEQFF. In nucleotides, the CDR3 is TGTGCCAGCAGTTTATGGGGGGGGAGGGGGAATGAGCAGTTCTTC.

The table lists this clonotype with a few counts. The chain employs TRBV30 and TRBJ1-2; TRBD1 is a possible D gene (5 bases). The CDR3 extends over 13 amino acids. V lost 0 bases and J lost 4, with 9 bases in between. CDR1 GTSNPN and CDR2 SVGIG come from the germline V gene (reference sequence). The chain's CDR3 is CAWSVHGGYGYTF. The CDR3 nucleotides are TGTGCCTGGAGTGTTCACGGGGGCTATGGCTACACCTTC. The entire variable domain, with the rest obtained from reference TRBV30 and TRBJ1-2, is as follows: SQTIHQWPATLVQPVGSPLSLECTVEGTSNPNLYWYRQAAGRGLQLLFYSVGIGQISSEVPQNLSASRPQDRQFILSSKKLLLSDSGFYLCAWSVHGGYGYTFGSGTRLTVV.

The gene calls are TRBV5-1 and TRBJ2-5; a possible D gene is TRBD1 (6 bases). V shed 1 base and J shed 1 base, with 17 bases lying between them. Germline-derived CDR1 and CDR2 are SGHRS and YFSETQ. The CDR3 sequence is 17 residues long. CDR3 nucleotides: TGCGCCAGCAGCTTGTACCTTAGGACAGAAGTCCAAGAGACCCAGTACTTC. Translation: CASSLYLRTEVQETQYF.

There are many counts of this clonotype. The genes are TRBV28 and TRBJ2-5, with D maybe TRBD1 (5 bases). The V gene lost 3 bases and the J gene lost 0 bases, with 5 bases spanning the gap. The CDR3 consists of 13 residues. Germline CDR1 reads MDHEN; CDR2 reads SYDVKM. This CDR3 is CASSFRDQETQYF. In DNA form, the CDR3 reads TGTGCCAGCAGTTTCAGGGACCAAGAGACCCAGTACTTC.

This clonotype was counted between two and nine times. The CDR3 spells CASSLQDNYGYTF. The CDR3 nucleotides read TGCGCCAGCAGCCTCCAGGATAACTATGGCTACACCTTC. V is TRBV5-1 and J is TRBJ1-2; D is unclear. This CDR3 region has 13 residues. CDR1 SGHRS and CDR2 YFSETQ come from the germline V gene. V lost 4 bases and J 1 base, leaving 8 bases between the germline ends.

This clonotype showed up just a few times. V usage is TRBV7-2 and J usage is TRBJ1-2; D is ambiguous. The germline V gene encodes CDR1 SGHTA and CDR2 FQGNSA. V was trimmed by 1 base and J by 5 bases, leaving 8 bases between them. This CDR3 region has 13 residues. The chain's CDR3 is CASSLDSWYGYTF. CDR3 nucleotide sequence: TGTGCCAGCAGCTTAGACTCTTGGTATGGCTACACCTTC.

This clonotype has only a few counts. The rearrangement joins TRBV20-1 to TRBJ2-3; D possibly corresponds to TRBD1 (5 bases). Germline V CDR1 and CDR2: DFQATT, SNEGSKA (reference sequence). Trimming took 1 base from V and 0 from J, leaving 11 bases between them. The CDR3 spans 15 residues. The CDR3 here is CSARVAGFSTDTQYF. In DNA form, the CDR3 reads TGCAGTGCTAGAGTCGCAGGGTTTAGCACAGATACGCAGTATTTT.

The chain uses TRBV20-1 and TRBJ1-4; TRBD1 aligns across 7 bases. Per the germline V gene, CDR1 is DFQATT and CDR2 is SNEGSKA (reference sequence). This CDR3 has 13 residues. Losses at the gene ends were 2 bases for V and 14 bases for J; bases not matched to a gene: 11. CDR3 bases: TGCAGTGCTAGAATTCCCGGACAGGCTAGTCTGTTTTTT. Its protein is CSARIPGQASLFF.

With regard to this clonotype: This may be a read error: a much more frequent sequence differs by one nucleotide. V usage is TRBV29-1 and J usage is TRBJ2-1; 9 bases line up with TRBD1. The CDR3 runs 14 residues. In germline, CDR1 is SQVTM, CDR2 ANQGSEA. With 0 bases clipped from V and 9 bases from J, the junction kept 6 bases outside the gene matches. DNA for the CDR3: TGCAGCGTTGAAGATGGGGACAGGGAGGGTGAGCAGTTCTTC. Translation: CSVEDGDREGEQFF.

The V gene is TRBV5-5, the J gene TRBJ1-3, with TRBD1 matching 7 bases. Trimming at V came to 4 bases and at J to 2 bases, leaving 6 bases not matched to a gene. Per germline, CDR1 SGHKS and CDR2 YYEKEE (reference sequence). The CDR3 length is 15 residues. CDR3 sequence: CASSRTGDPGNTIYF. DNA of the CDR3: TGTGCCAGCAGCCGCACAGGGGACCCTGGAAACACCATATATTTT.

The V gene is TRBV7-9, the J gene TRBJ2-1; the D gene is possibly TRBD1 (6 bases). There are 18 residues in the CDR3. Per the germline V gene, CDR1 is SEHNR and CDR2 is FQNEAQ (reference sequence). V lost 0 bases to trimming and J lost 1 base, with 16 bases between them. The CDR3 sequence is CASSLAFGRGASYNEQFF. The CDR3 DNA reads as TGTGCCAGCAGCTTAGCGTTCGGCAGGGGAGCTTCCTACAATGAGCAGTTCTTC.

This clonotype has just a few counts. The rearrangement links TRBV6-1 to TRBJ2-3, with a weak D call TRBD1 (5 bases). This CDR3 has 16 amino acids. Trimming removed 6 bases at V and 9 bases at J, with 25 bases between. Germline V lookup: CDR1 MNHNS, CDR2 SASEGT. CDR3: CASSPFPSDITKTQYF. For the CDR3, the DNA is TGTGCCAGCAGCCCCTTCCCTTCGGACATAACCAAGACGCAGTATTTT.

This clonotype was recorded at least ten times. This sequence joins TRBV2 and TRBJ2-7, with D possibly being TRBD1 (6 bases). The CDR3 totals 14 residues. Trimming left V 4 bases short and J 2 bases short, with 12 bases between. Germline lookup yields CDR1 SNHLY and CDR2 FYNNEI. The CDR3, as DNA: TGTGCCAGCAGTGTAGAACAGGGTCCCTACGAGCAGTACTTC. It translates to CASSVEQGPYEQYF. Drawing the rest from reference TRBV2 and TRBJ2-7, the complete variable domain is EPEVTQTPSHQVTQMGQEVILRCVPISNHLYFYWYRQILGQKVEFLVSFYNNEISEKSEIFDDQFSVERPDGSNFTLKIRSTKLEDSAMYFCASSVEQGPYEQYFGPGTRLTVT.

Ten or more counts support this clonotype. The J gene is TRBJ2-3, the V gene TRBV24-1; the D gene is possibly TRBD2 (5 bases). Per the germline V gene, CDR1 is KGHDR and CDR2 is SFDVKD. The CDR3 has 17 amino acids. The germline V and J ends were trimmed by 2 bases and 6 bases, with 20 bases remaining between them. CDR3 in amino acids: CATSDYPSGYRGDTQYF. CDR3 nucleotides: TGTGCCACCAGTGATTACCCCAGCGGCTACCGCGGGGATACGCAGTATTTT.

This clonotype has at least ten counts. The V call is TRBV18, the J call TRBJ1-2, with D perhaps TRBD1 (5 bases). CDR3 length equals 15 residues. Germline-derived CDR1 and CDR2 are KGHSH and LQKENI. V lost 1 base and J 6 bases, leaving 15 bases between the germline ends. CDR3 amino acids: CASSPRGDPTHGYTF. In DNA, the CDR3 is TGTGCCAGCTCACCACGGGGGGACCCTACCCATGGCTACACCTTC.

The sample holds many counts of this clonotype. This sequence joins TRBV15 and TRBJ2-7; no clear D gene. CDR1 is LNHNV and CDR2 is YYDKDF in the germline V gene (reference sequence). Trimming stripped 0 bases from V and 7 bases from J, with 13 bases between. CDR3 length equals 14 residues. CDR3 sequence (DNA): TGTGCCACCAGCAGAGACTCAAGTATCTCAGAGCAGTACTTC. This gives the protein CATSRDSSISEQYF.